Given below is one T cell receptor (beta chain) in context. No antigen is known for it. The assay was immunoSEQ multiplex PCR, and TCRdb's table has in-frame clones only and misses some. The profile covers roughly 71,000 clones, with around 85% appearing a single time and 20% taken by the ten largest. This entry comes from a study of T cell responses to AZD1222 COVID-19 vaccine. On the study more broadly: Second-dose intervals near 4 or 12 weeks were combined.

Findings and caveats of the study: Recipients of AZD1222 seropositive at baseline numbered only five or six. Samples come after the peak T cell response, not at day 14.

The clonotype was recovered from an adult in good health. Sample: peripheral blood, taken on day 0 of AZD1222 vaccination.

The CDR3 DNA is TGTGCCAGTAGCATCGGTCAACAGAGGGAAAAACTGTTTTTT. It is translated as CASSIGQQREKLFF. The chain combines TRBV19 with TRBJ1-4; D is ambiguous. This CDR3 has 14 residues. Trimming left V 6 bases short and J 8 bases short, with 16 bases between. Germline CDR1 is LNHDA and CDR2 is SQIVND (reference sequence).